This TCR beta chain is drawn from a study of beta chain features in type 1 diabetes. This CDR3 spans 11 amino acids. Per the germline V gene, CDR1 is DFQATT and CDR2 is SNEGSKA (reference sequence). Trimming pared 4 bases from V and 10 bases from J, leaving 13 bases between. In this sample, this clone turned up a few times. The antigen is undetermined. Overall study findings and caveats: Moderate yet significant TCRB CDR3 shortening was seen in Type 1 diabetes patients in all four CD4+ subsets. Fewer insertions but more deletions were seen at VDJ junctions in type 1 diabetes patients.

The entirety of the isolated RNA underwent reverse transcription, so expressed TCRB transcripts were sequenced. TCRdb keeps only in-frame clones here, not all; method: immunoSEQ multiplex PCR. The table has approximately 250,000 clones, roughly a quarter seen once. This rearrangement joins TRBV20-1 to TRBJ1-1; a weak D match, TRBD1 (5 bases). Specimen: naive CD4+ T cells from blood. This receptor was taken from a woman under 40 with type 1 diabetes. The CDR3 coding sequence is TGCAGTGCTATGGGGCCCGGAAGAGCTTTCTTT. Translating it yields CSAMGPGRAFF.